Listed here is a single T cell receptor beta chain. Antigen unknown. The CDR3 sequence is 13 residues long. CDR1 is MNHEY and CDR2 is SVGAGI in the germline V gene. With 0 bases removed from V and 6 bases from J, the gap between germline ends came to 9 bases. This sample is part of a study of shared clonotypes between healthy human individuals. Study observations and caveats: When compared with the clonotypes that were shared by all four sorted-subset donors, the non-shared clonotypes turned out to have lower generation probabilities. Clonotype sharing across a few donors was observed for 5% to 6.5% of naive CD4 clonotypes.

Profiling relied on immunoSEQ multiplex PCR, and the TCRdb table lists in-frame clones only, not all of them. Of around 2.3 million clones listed, 95% were seen once; the top ten hold over 0.1%. The rearrangement joins TRBV6-5 to TRBJ2-7; D gene ambiguous. This TCR was recovered from a man between 18 and 29 years old in good health. Sample: naive CD4+ T cells sorted from blood. The subset: CD45RA+ positively selected. The CDR3 region is CASSYSEGPEQYF. The CDR3 DNA reads TGTGCCAGCAGTTACTCGGAAGGCCCCGAGCAGTACTTC.